This T cell receptor beta chain is from a study of radiation and T cells in renal cell carcinoma. Study-level results: Top tumor clonotypes rose in blood 2 weeks post-radiation, then contracted.

A remark on this clone: Its antigen is not known.

Described time point: blood 2 weeks post-SBRT. Indicated treatment: 15 Gy SBRT to primary tumor, nephrectomy 4 weeks later. After SBRT, blood was collected at 2 and 4 weeks, plus baseline. This renal cell carcinoma was of the clear cell type. Clones were sequenced by immunoSEQ multiplex PCR, and TCRdb holds only the in-frame ones, with some missing. The table includes just over 150,000 clones, roughly 86% detected once. V shed 5 bases and J shed 5 bases, with 15 bases lying between them. The CDR3 consists of 14 residues. Germline values: CDR1 LNHDA, CDR2 SQIVND (reference sequence). This rearrangement joins TRBV19 to TRBJ1-1; tentatively, D is TRBD1 (6 bases). Sequenced material: blood, taken from a patient whose treatment included radiotherapy and nephrectomy. This clonotype was sampled from a woman aged 50 to 65 with renal cell carcinoma. DNA of the CDR3: TGTGCCAGTAGTCCTAGGACAGAGACGACTGAAGCTTTCTTT. Translated: CASSPRTETTEAFF.